This T cell receptor beta chain was found in a study of T cells in localized non-small cell lung cancer. Sequenced by immunoSEQ multiplex PCR; TCRdb stores in-frame clones only, minus some. The repertoire has about 12,000 clones, around 83% of them found once; the top ten carry roughly a fifth. The germline gives CDR1 LNHDA, CDR2 SQIVND (reference sequence). V was shortened by 4 bases and J by 4 bases, with 7 bases between the two germline ends. This CDR3 has 12 amino acids. J is TRBJ1-2 and V is TRBV19; TRBD1 might be the D (5 bases). The starting material was peripheral blood, obtained before any cancer treatment. The sequence came from a male donor aged 60 or over with stage I lung adenocarcinoma. The CDR3 loop is CASSKGSYGYTF. CDR3 coding DNA: TGTGCCAGTAGTAAGGGGAGCTATGGCTACACCTTC.